This TCR beta chain was found in a study of blood T cell repertoires in COVID-19. Study-level background: Sites in the United States, Italy and Spain provided acute and convalescent COVID-19 samples. In each case, the material was cDNA or gDNA derived from T cells, B-cell-depleted T cells, or PBMCs.

In the original workflow: Amplification of reference gene primers was used by the study to estimate nucleated cell counts. TCRdb keeps only in-frame clones here, not all; method: immunoSEQ multiplex PCR. V, J and clone size are those of that table, while D and trimming were read from the DNA. Here the sample spans tens of thousands of clones, 85% to 90% being singletons. Trimming took 6 bases from V and 8 from J; bases not matched to a gene: 7. The CDR3 loop spans 14 amino acids. Germline V gene sequence: CDR1 MNHEY, CDR2 SVGAGI. V gene TRBV6-5 combines with J gene TRBJ1-6, with 7 bases that match TRBD1. This TCR was recovered from an elderly woman in a cohort sampled during active or convalescent COVID-19. The sample comprised peripheral blood. The DNA for the CDR3 is TGTGCCAGCAGGACAGGGTCTTTGCATTCACCCCTCCACTTT. It encodes CASRTGSLHSPLHF.